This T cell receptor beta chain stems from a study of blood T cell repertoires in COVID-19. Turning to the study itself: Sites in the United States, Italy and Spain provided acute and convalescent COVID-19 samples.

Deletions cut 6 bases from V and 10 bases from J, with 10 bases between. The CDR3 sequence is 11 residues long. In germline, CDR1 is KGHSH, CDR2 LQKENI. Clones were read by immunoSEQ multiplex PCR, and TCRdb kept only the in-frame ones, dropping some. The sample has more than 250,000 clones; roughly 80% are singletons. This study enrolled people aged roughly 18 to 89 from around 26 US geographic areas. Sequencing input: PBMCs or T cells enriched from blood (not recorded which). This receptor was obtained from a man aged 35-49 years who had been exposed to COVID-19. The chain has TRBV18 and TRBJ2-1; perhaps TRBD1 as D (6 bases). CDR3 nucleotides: TGTGCCAGCTCGGGGGCCAGCGAGCAGTTCTTC. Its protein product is CASSGASEQFF.